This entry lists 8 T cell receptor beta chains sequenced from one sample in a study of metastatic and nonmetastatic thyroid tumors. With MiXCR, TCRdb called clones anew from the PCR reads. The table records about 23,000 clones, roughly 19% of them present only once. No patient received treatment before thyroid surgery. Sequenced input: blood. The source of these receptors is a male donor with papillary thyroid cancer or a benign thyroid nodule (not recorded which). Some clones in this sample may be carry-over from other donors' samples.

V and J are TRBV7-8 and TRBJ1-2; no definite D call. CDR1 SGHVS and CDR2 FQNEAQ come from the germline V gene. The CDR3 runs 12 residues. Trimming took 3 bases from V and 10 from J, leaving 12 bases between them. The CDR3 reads CASSFVGSVYTF. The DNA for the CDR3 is TGTGCCAGCAGCTTCGTCGGGTCTGTCTACACCTTC.

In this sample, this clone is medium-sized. The CDR3 DNA follows: TGTGCCAGCAGTGGACAGGGGGCGAGAAATTCACCCCTCCACTTT. It is translated as CASSGQGARNSPLHF. This chain uses TRBV2 with TRBJ1-6; TRBD1 aligns across 10 bases. The CDR3 runs to 15 residues. Trimming cost V 4 bases and J 7 bases; bases outside gene matches: 4. CDR1 SNHLY and CDR2 FYNNEI come from the germline V gene.

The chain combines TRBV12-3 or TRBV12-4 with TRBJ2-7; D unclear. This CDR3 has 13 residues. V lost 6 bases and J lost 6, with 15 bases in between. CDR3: CASSPGPSSEQYF. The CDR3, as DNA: TGTGCCAGCAGCCCCGGGCCCTCGAGCGAGCAGTACTTC.

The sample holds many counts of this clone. The chain's CDR3 is CSAMGGRGTEAFF. Written as DNA, the CDR3 is TGCAGTGCTATGGGGGGAAGAGGAACTGAAGCTTTCTTT. The rearrangement links TRBV20-1 to TRBJ1-1; possible D gene TRBD1, 5 bases. From germline, CDR1 is DFQATT and CDR2 SNEGSKA (reference sequence). Trimming took off 4 bases at V and 5 bases at J, with 14 bases between the two ends. The CDR3 has 13 residues.

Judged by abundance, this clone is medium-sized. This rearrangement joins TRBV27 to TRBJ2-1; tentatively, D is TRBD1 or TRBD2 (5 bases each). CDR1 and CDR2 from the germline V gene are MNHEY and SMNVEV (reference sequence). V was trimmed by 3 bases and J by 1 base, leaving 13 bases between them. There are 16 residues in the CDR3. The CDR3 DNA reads TGTGCCAGCAGTTTTCGGGGCCTGGGGTCCTACAATGAGCAGTTCTTC. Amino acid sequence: CASSFRGLGSYNEQFF.

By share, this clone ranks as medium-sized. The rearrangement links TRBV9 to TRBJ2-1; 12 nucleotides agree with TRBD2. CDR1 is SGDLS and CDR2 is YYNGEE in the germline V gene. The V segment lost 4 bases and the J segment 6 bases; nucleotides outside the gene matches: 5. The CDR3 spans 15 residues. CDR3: CASSPTSGRTNEQFF. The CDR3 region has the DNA TGTGCCAGCAGCCCAACTAGCGGGAGGACCAATGAGCAGTTCTTC.

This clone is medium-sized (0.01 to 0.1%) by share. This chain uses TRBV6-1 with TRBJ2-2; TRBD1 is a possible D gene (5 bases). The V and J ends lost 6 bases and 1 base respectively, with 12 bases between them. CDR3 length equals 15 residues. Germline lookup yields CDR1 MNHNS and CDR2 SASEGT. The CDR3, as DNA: TGTGCCAGCAGCGACTGGGGCGTGAACACCGGGGAGCTGTTTTTT. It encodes CASSDWGVNTGELFF.

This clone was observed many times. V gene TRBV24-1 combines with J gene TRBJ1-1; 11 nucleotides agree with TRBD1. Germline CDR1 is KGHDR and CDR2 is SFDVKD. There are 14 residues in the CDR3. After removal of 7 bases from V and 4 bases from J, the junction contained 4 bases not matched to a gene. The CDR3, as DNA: TGTGCCACCAGCGGGACAGGGGGATTCACTGAAGCTTTCTTT. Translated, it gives CATSGTGGFTEAFF.